The 32 T cell receptor beta chains listed next were all sequenced from one sample in a study of T cell responses to AZD1222 COVID-19 vaccine. Assay used: immunoSEQ multiplex PCR; TCRdb lists only in-frame clones, some missing. The table lists 200,000 to 250,000 clones, around 93% of them singletons. The sequenced sample was peripheral blood, obtained on day 0 of MenACWY control vaccination. These receptors came from an adult in good health.

Regarding this clone: Distinct nucleotide sequences in the sample also encode this CDR3. This rearrangement joins TRBV18 to TRBJ2-5; D is undetermined. The CDR3 runs to 12 residues. Germline V gene sequence: CDR1 KGHSH, CDR2 LQKENI. Between the trimmed V and J ends, which lost 2 bases and 1 base, there was a span of 2 bases. The CDR3 coding sequence is TGTGCCAGCTCACCAGGCCAAGAGACCCAGTACTTC. Translation: CASSPGQETQYF.

The rearrangement uses TRBV30 and TRBJ1-2, with D possibly being TRBD1 (5 bases). Per germline, CDR1 GTSNPN and CDR2 SVGIG (reference sequence). Between the trimmed V and J ends, which lost 0 bases and 2 bases, there was a span of 10 bases. CDR3 length: 14 residues. The CDR3 reads CAWSVRGPNYGYTF. DNA of the CDR3: TGTGCCTGGAGTGTACGGGGCCCCAACTATGGCTACACCTTC.

Here the CDR3 reads CASSSGWYGYTF. Written as DNA, the CDR3 is TGTGCCAGTAGTTCAGGGTGGTATGGCTACACCTTC. The chain carries TRBV19 and TRBJ1-2; the D gene is possibly TRBD1 (5 bases). The CDR3 totals 12 residues. The V gene lost 5 bases and the J gene lost 5 bases, with 9 bases spanning the gap. The germline V gene has CDR1 LNHDA and CDR2 SQIVND (reference sequence).

The chain has TRBV15 and TRBJ1-6, with 9 bases aligning to TRBD1. This CDR3 comprises 15 residues. The J segment lost 14 bases and the V segment lost 0 bases, leaving 8 bases of the junction unmatched. CDR1 is LNHNV, CDR2 YYDKDF, per germline (reference sequence). As DNA, the CDR3 is TGTGCCACCAGCAGAGATCGGGGACAGGGAGGCACCCTCCACTTT. Amino acid sequence: CATSRDRGQGGTLHF.

V gene TRBV6-6 combines with J gene TRBJ1-5; D unclear. The length of the CDR3 is 14 residues. Per the germline V gene, CDR1 is MNHNY and CDR2 is SVGAGI (reference sequence). V lost 5 bases and J 6 bases, leaving 14 bases between the germline ends. CDR3 sequence (DNA): TGTGCCAGCAGTCCTCCCAAAGGGCTTCAGCCCCAGCATTTT. This translates into CASSPPKGLQPQHF.

J is TRBJ1-6 and V is TRBV5-1; D is unresolved. Trimming left V 0 bases short and J 0 bases short, with 10 bases between. The CDR3 totals 17 residues. Germline V lookup: CDR1 SGHRS, CDR2 YFSETQ. In DNA, the CDR3 is TGCGCCAGCAGCTTGGGGGCGGCTCGCTCCTATAATTCACCCCTCCACTTT. This gives the protein CASSLGAARSYNSPLHF. Full variable domain (remainder filled in from reference TRBV5-1 and TRBJ1-6): KAGVTQTPRYLIKTRGQQVTLSCSPISGHRSVSWYQQTPGQGLQFLFEYFSETQRNKGNFPGRFSGRQFSNSRSEMNVSTLELGDSALYLCASSLGAARSYNSPLHFGNGTRLTVT.

The chain combines TRBV9 with TRBJ2-1; the D is unclear. V gave up 4 bases and J gave up 6 bases, with 11 bases separating them. Germline CDR1 and CDR2: SGDLS and YYNGEE. The CDR3 covers 13 residues. The DNA of the CDR3 is TGTGCCAGCAGCTACACACATGGCAATGAGCAGTTCTTC. Protein product: CASSYTHGNEQFF.

V usage is TRBV7-3 and J usage is TRBJ1-1; TRBD1 aligns across 7 bases. Germline CDR1 and CDR2: SGHTA and FQGTGA. Trimming removed 5 bases from V and 11 bases from J; junction bases left unmatched: 11. CDR3 size: 13 residues. CDR3: CASSPTPGTEAFF. The CDR3, as DNA: TGTGCCAGCAGCCCGACCCCCGGGACAGAGGCTTTCTTT.

The chain is built from TRBV27 and TRBJ1-2; a possible D gene is TRBD1 (5 bases). The V end was cut by 4 bases, the J end by 6 bases, with 18 bases between. Germline loops: CDR1 MNHEY, CDR2 SMNVEV (reference sequence). The CDR3 length is 15 residues. The CDR3: CASSSPSRQLNGYTF. The CDR3 DNA follows: TGTGCCAGCAGTTCCCCCTCGCGACAGTTGAATGGCTACACCTTC.

This clone was found once. The V gene is TRBV20-1, the J gene TRBJ1-5, with D uncertain. CDR3 length: 16 amino acids. From germline, CDR1 is DFQATT and CDR2 SNEGSKA (reference sequence). The V end lost 3 bases, the J end lost 2 bases, and 17 bases lay between the germline ends. The CDR3 loop is CSASGDRIRGNQPQHF. The CDR3, as DNA: TGCAGTGCTAGTGGAGACCGGATTCGAGGCAATCAGCCCCAGCATTTT.

The genes are TRBV7-2 and TRBJ1-2; D is unresolved. The V gene's germline CDR1 is SGHTA and CDR2 FQGNSA. Trimming cost V 1 base and J 5 bases, with 14 bases left between them. This CDR3 has 15 amino acids. As DNA, the CDR3 is TGTGCCAGCAGCTTAGTAGGGCCGCAGACGTATGGCTACACCTTC. This sequence encodes CASSLVGPQTYGYTF. Based on the CDR3 plus reference TRBV7-2 and TRBJ1-2, the full variable domain is GAGVSQSPSNKVTEKGKDVELRCDPISGHTALYWYRQSLGQGLEFLIYFQGNSAPDKSGLPSDRFSAERTGGSVSTLTIQRTQQEDSAVYLCASSLVGPQTYGYTFGSGTRLTVV.

V and J are TRBV7-9 and TRBJ1-1, with D unclear. The CDR3 totals 11 residues. Germline values: CDR1 SEHNR, CDR2 FQNEAQ (reference sequence). V was pared by 5 bases and J by 11 bases, with 12 bases between. DNA for the CDR3: TGTGCCAGCAGCCTTGCCTACGAGGCTTTCTTT. It is translated as CASSLAYEAFF.

This chain joins TRBV30 and TRBJ1-2, with no clear D. CDR3 size: 14 residues. CDR1 is GTSNPN, CDR2 SVGIG, per germline (reference sequence). Deletions cut 0 bases from V and 5 bases from J, with 13 bases between. The CDR3 bases are TGTGCCTGGAGTGTACCCCTAGGCCGATATGGCTACACCTTC. It specifies CAWSVPLGRYGYTF. The variable domain in full, with the rest retrieved from reference TRBV30 and TRBJ1-2, is SQTIHQWPATLVQPVGSPLSLECTVEGTSNPNLYWYRQAAGRGLQLLFYSVGIGQISSEVPQNLSASRPQDRQFILSSKKLLLSDSGFYLCAWSVPLGRYGYTFGSGTRLTVV.

This sequence joins TRBV7-2 and TRBJ1-2; 9 nucleotides align to TRBD1. Germline CDR1 reads SGHTA; CDR2 reads FQGNSA. This CDR3 has 18 residues. V lost 5 bases and J lost 2; bases outside the gene matches: 15. The CDR3 sequence is CASSARITTGGENYGYTF. CDR3 coding DNA: TGTGCCAGCAGCGCCCGGATAACTACAGGGGGCGAAAACTATGGCTACACCTTC.

This clone showed up just once. The rearrangement uses TRBV30 and TRBJ1-1; D is uncertain. This CDR3 region has 14 residues. Germline loops: CDR1 GTSNPN, CDR2 SVGIG (reference sequence). Trimming pared 0 bases from V and 5 bases from J, leaving 13 bases between. DNA for the CDR3: TGTGCCTGGAGTGTACACCCTGGCGGGACTGAAGCTTTCTTT. Protein sequence: CAWSVHPGGTEAFF. Full variable domain (remainder filled in from reference TRBV30 and TRBJ1-1): SQTIHQWPATLVQPVGSPLSLECTVEGTSNPNLYWYRQAAGRGLQLLFYSVGIGQISSEVPQNLSASRPQDRQFILSSKKLLLSDSGFYLCAWSVHPGGTEAFFGQGTRLTVV.

The V and J genes are TRBV6-2 or TRBV6-3 and TRBJ2-5, with TRBD2 matching over 11 bases. This CDR3 spans 13 amino acids. Germline CDR1 reads MNHEY; CDR2 reads SVGEGT. Trimming removed 5 bases from V and 5 bases from J; junction bases left unmatched: 1. CDR3 sequence (DNA): TGTGCCAGCAGTCGACTAGCGGGGGAGACCCAGTACTTC. Translation: CASSRLAGETQYF.

This clone occurred once. The rearrangement uses TRBV18 and TRBJ2-1; 7 positions match TRBD2. Germline lookup yields CDR1 KGHSH and CDR2 LQKENI. Trimming at V came to 1 base and at J to 6 bases, leaving 9 bases not matched to a gene. The CDR3 extends over 16 amino acids. The CDR3 DNA reads TGTGCCAGCTCACCACAGGTCACGGGGGGTGGCAATGAGCAGTTCTTC. Translating it yields CASSPQVTGGGNEQFF. The full variable domain, completed using reference TRBV18 and TRBJ2-1, is NAGVMQNPRHLVRRRGQEARLRCSPMKGHSHVYWYRQLPEEGLKFMVYLQKENIIDESGMPKERFSAEFPKEGPSILRIQQVVRGDSAAYFCASSPQVTGGGNEQFFGPGTRLTVL.

V gene TRBV13 combines with J gene TRBJ2-7; TRBD2 might be the D (6 bases). Germline CDR1 and CDR2: PRHDT and FYEKMQ (reference sequence). The V end was cut by 0 bases, the J end by 4 bases, with 10 bases between. The length of the CDR3 is 14 residues. The CDR3 reads CASSLGLAKYEQYF. The CDR3 DNA follows: TGTGCCAGCAGCTTAGGACTAGCAAAATACGAGCAGTACTTC.

The chain uses TRBV29-1 and TRBJ1-2; weak D call: TRBD1 (5 bases). V was pared by 8 bases and J by 5 bases, with 12 bases between. This CDR3 is 11 amino acids long. Looked up from germline, CDR1 is SQVTM and CDR2 is ANQGSEA. CDR3 in DNA: TGCAGCCCTGGCAGGGAGTATGGCTACACCTTC. Its protein is CSPGREYGYTF. Drawing the rest from reference TRBV29-1 and TRBJ1-2, the complete variable domain is SAVISQKPSRDICQRGTSLTIQCQVDSQVTMMFWYRQQPGQSLTLIATANQGSEATYESGFVIDKFPISRPNLTFSTLTVSNMSPEDSSIYLCSPGREYGYTFGSGTRLTVV.

A single count supports this clone. The CDR3 DNA reads TGTGCCAGCAGCTCGACCGGGACAGGGGGGATAGATACGCAGTATTTT. Translated, it gives CASSSTGTGGIDTQYF. This chain joins TRBV7-6 and TRBJ2-3; 11 bases align to TRBD1. V was pared by 4 bases and J by 5 bases, with 8 bases of the junction left unmatched. Germline CDR1 and CDR2: SGHVS and FNYEAQ. CDR3 size: 16 residues. The variable domain in full, with the rest retrieved from reference TRBV7-6 and TRBJ2-3, is GAGVSQSPRYKVTKRGQDVALRCDPISGHVSLYWYRQALGQGPEFLTYFNYEAQQDKSGLPNDRFSAERPEGSISTLTIQRTEQRDSAMYRCASSSTGTGGIDTQYFGPGTRLTVL.

The V and J genes are TRBV7-8 and TRBJ1-6; 7 nucleotides align to TRBD1. Germline CDR1 reads SGHVS; CDR2 reads FQNEAQ. The CDR3 is 14 residues long. After removal of 5 bases from V and 7 bases from J, the junction contained 5 bases not matched to a gene. CDR3: CASSATGINSPLHF. CDR3 DNA sequence: TGTGCCAGCAGCGCGACAGGGATAAATTCACCCCTCCACTTT.

The rearrangement links TRBV30 to TRBJ1-4; D unclear. The CDR3 has 13 residues. Germline V lookup: CDR1 GTSNPN, CDR2 SVGIG (reference sequence). V lost 1 base to trimming and J lost 8 bases, with 11 bases between them. CDR3 amino acids: CAWSGASREKLFF. DNA of the CDR3: TGTGCCTGGAGTGGGGCCTCACGGGAAAAACTGTTTTTT.

The chain carries TRBV2 and TRBJ2-7; no reliable D call. Germline values: CDR1 SNHLY, CDR2 FYNNEI. This CDR3 is built from 13 residues. The ends were cut back, 6 bases at V and 1 base at J, with 10 bases in the middle. The CDR3: CASRVSPSYEQYF. In nucleotides, the CDR3 is TGTGCCAGCAGGGTATCTCCATCCTACGAGCAGTACTTC.

The chain recombines TRBV5-1 with TRBJ1-1; D is possibly TRBD1 (5 bases). The CDR3 has 14 residues. The V gene's germline CDR1 is SGHRS and CDR2 YFSETQ. V lost 4 bases and J 1 base, leaving 11 bases between the germline ends. The CDR3 region is CASSTGPRNTEAFF. CDR3 nucleotides: TGCGCCAGCAGCACGGGACCCCGGAACACTGAAGCTTTCTTT.

This chain joins TRBV27 and TRBJ1-1, with D hard to call. Trimming removed 5 bases from V and 5 bases from J, with 15 bases in between. CDR3 length: 14 amino acids. CDR1 MNHEY and CDR2 SMNVEV come from the germline V gene (reference sequence). CDR3 residues: CASSRDGLLTEAFF. The CDR3 DNA sequence: TGTGCCAGCAGTCGAGACGGACTTTTGACTGAAGCTTTCTTT.

The chain joins TRBV19 to TRBJ2-7; D not certain. V was pared by 3 bases and J by 0 bases, with 6 bases between. The length of the CDR3 is 13 residues. Germline CDR1 reads LNHDA; CDR2 reads SQIVND (reference sequence). CDR3 in DNA: TGTGCCAGTAGTATGCGACTCTCCTACGAGCAGTACTTC. Amino acid sequence: CASSMRLSYEQYF.

The chain joins TRBV19 to TRBJ2-1; D may be TRBD1 or TRBD2 (6 bases each). This CDR3 spans 15 amino acids. Trimming took off 9 bases at V and 0 bases at J, with 15 bases between the two ends. Germline CDR1 is LNHDA and CDR2 is SQIVND (reference sequence). CDR3 nucleotides: TGTGCCAGCGAGCCTCGGGGGCTCTCCTACAATGAGCAGTTCTTC. The encoded protein is CASEPRGLSYNEQFF.

This clone was seen only once. Compared with germline, one end of the junction differs, possibly owing to a read error. This chain connects TRBV7-7 to TRBJ1-2; D may be TRBD1 (5 bases). The germline gives CDR1 SSHAT, CDR2 FNYEAQ (reference sequence). CDR3 length: 13 residues. CDR3 amino acids: CASRFPGRGGYTF. DNA of the CDR3: TGTGCTAGCAGATTCCCGGGGAGGGGTGGCTACACCTTC. Supplemented by reference TRBV7-7 and TRBJ1-2, the full variable domain reads GAGVSQSPRYKVTKRGQDVTLRCDPISSHATLYWYQQALGQGPEFLTYFNYEAQPDKSGLPSDRFSAERPEGSISTLTIQRTEQRDSAMYRCASRFPGRGGYTFGSGTRLTVV.

This chain links TRBV12-3 or TRBV12-4 with TRBJ1-1; D is undetermined. V dropped 6 bases and J dropped 1 base, with 9 bases sitting between them. The length of the CDR3 is 13 residues. The chain's CDR3 is CASSLDANTEAFF. Written as DNA, the CDR3 is TGTGCCAGCAGCCTTGATGCGAACACTGAAGCTTTCTTT.

The V gene is TRBV2, the J gene TRBJ1-1; 9 positions agree with TRBD1. Germline V gene lookup returns CDR1 SNHLY and CDR2 FYNNEI. The CDR3 has 15 residues. V was pared by 1 base and J by 5 bases, with 5 bases of the junction left unmatched. The CDR3 DNA reads as TGTGCCAGCAGTGAAGGAGTACAGGGGGCAACTGAAGCTTTCTTT. Amino acids: CASSEGVQGATEAFF.

V and J are TRBV28 and TRBJ1-2, with D perhaps matching TRBD1 (5 bases). The ends were cut back, 6 bases at V and 2 bases at J, with 13 bases in the middle. This CDR3 contains 14 residues. Germline V gene sequence: CDR1 MDHEN, CDR2 SYDVKM. The CDR3 coding sequence is TGTGCCAGCAGCTCAGGGTTGGCCAACTATGGCTACACCTTC. Residues: CASSSGLANYGYTF.

Points on this clone: One junction end disagrees with the germline gene, perhaps due to a read error. The rearrangement uses TRBV14 and TRBJ1-1; 8 positions match TRBD1. This CDR3 has 15 residues. In germline, CDR1 is SGHDN, CDR2 FVKESK. In DNA form, the CDR3 reads TGTGCCAGCAGCCAAGTAGCCGGGGCAGGGGGCAGGTGCTACTTT. It specifies CASSQVAGAGGRCYF.